Listed here are 30 T cell receptor beta chains from one sample, sequenced in a study of blood T cell repertoires in COVID-19. Profiled with immunoSEQ multiplex PCR; TCRdb holds only in-frame clones, not every one. The sample lists roughly 230,000 clones, 84% occurring once. What was sequenced was peripheral blood. The receptors come from a woman older than 75 with COVID-19, enrolled during active disease.

The chain links TRBV5-1 to TRBJ1-5; 7 nucleotides match TRBD1. Losses at the gene ends were 0 bases for V and 3 bases for J; bases not matched to a gene: 3. This CDR3 comprises 15 residues. Germline loops: CDR1 SGHRS, CDR2 YFSETQ. The CDR3 DNA reads TGCGCCAGCAGCTTGGCGGGACAGTTCAATCAGCCCCAGCATTTT. This translates into CASSLAGQFNQPQHF.

This clone was counted a single time. The J gene is TRBJ1-2, the V gene TRBV27; 10 nucleotides line up with TRBD1. The length of the CDR3 is 14 residues. The trim removed 5 bases at V and 6 bases at J, leaving 6 bases unmatched. CDR1 and CDR2 from the germline V gene are MNHEY and SMNVEV (reference sequence). The DNA for the CDR3 is TGTGCCAGCAGTCTCCTGGGGACAGGGGATGGCTACACCTTC. Encoded protein: CASSLLGTGDGYTF.

The J gene is TRBJ2-7, the V gene TRBV6-2 or TRBV6-3; possible D gene TRBD2, 5 bases. Per germline, CDR1 MNHEY and CDR2 SVGEGT. The length of the CDR3 is 12 residues. V lost 6 bases to trimming and J lost 6 bases, with 12 bases between them. The CDR3 loop reads CASSRGLGEQYV. The CDR3 region has the DNA TGTGCCAGCAGCCGCGGACTGGGCGAGCAGTACGTC.

The chain combines TRBV7-9 with TRBJ1-5; no definite D call. Germline assignment: CDR1 SEHNR and CDR2 FQNEAQ (reference sequence). The ends were cut back, 4 bases at V and 5 bases at J, with 18 bases in the middle. This CDR3 is 16 amino acids long. CDR3 in amino acids: CASSSRTEAVDQPQHF. DNA of the CDR3: TGTGCCAGCAGCTCAAGGACGGAGGCTGTCGATCAGCCCCAGCATTTT.

CDR3 in amino acids: CASSLLPSMNTEAFF. Written as DNA, the CDR3 is TGTGCCAGCAGCTTGCTTCCATCTATGAACACTGAAGCTTTCTTT. V gene TRBV11-2 combines with J gene TRBJ1-1; D uncertain. V lost 3 bases and J lost 0, with 11 bases in between. The CDR3 has 15 residues. Germline CDR1 SGHAT, CDR2 FQNNGV.

This chain connects TRBV27 to TRBJ1-2; no reliable D call. V was cut by 4 bases and J by 4 bases, with 13 bases left in between. CDR1 is MNHEY, CDR2 SMNVEV, per germline (reference sequence). There are 14 residues in the CDR3. The CDR3 protein is CASSSRRSTYGYTF. The CDR3 DNA sequence: TGTGCCAGCAGTTCTCGACGGAGCACCTATGGCTACACCTTC.

The V and J genes are TRBV2 and TRBJ1-1; D gene ambiguous. Trimming stripped 6 bases from V and 6 bases from J, with 11 bases between. This CDR3 region has 12 residues. CDR1 and CDR2 from the germline V gene are SNHLY and FYNNEI. The CDR3 DNA is TGTGCCAGCAGGGTCCTCCCGGCTGAAGCTTTCTTT. Translated: CASRVLPAEAFF.

The genes are TRBV5-6 and TRBJ2-7, with D possibly being TRBD1 (5 bases). This CDR3 has 12 residues. The germline V gene has CDR1 SGHDT and CDR2 YYEEEE. V was trimmed by 4 bases and J by 4 bases, leaving 9 bases between them. The CDR3 region has the DNA TGTGCCAGCAGCCCCGGACAATACGAGCAGTACTTC. It specifies CASSPGQYEQYF.

The chain is built from TRBV5-1 and TRBJ1-1; D remains ambiguous. The CDR3 has 14 amino acids. V was pared by 1 base and J by 2 bases, with 9 bases between. Germline CDR1 and CDR2: SGHRS and YFSETQ. CDR3 coding DNA: TGCGCCAGCAGCTTGAACTCAGGTAACACTGAAGCTTTCTTT. It codes for CASSLNSGNTEAFF.

The chain uses TRBV16 and TRBJ1-1, with TRBD1 identical over 7 bases. CDR1 is KGHSY, CDR2 FQNENV, per germline. The J segment lost 5 bases and the V segment lost 5 bases, leaving 2 bases of the junction unmatched. This CDR3 comprises 12 residues. CDR3 nucleotides: TGTGCCAGCAGCGACAGGGTGACTGAAGCTTTCTTT. Translated, it gives CASSDRVTEAFF.

V is TRBV19 and J is TRBJ1-5; a possible D gene is TRBD1 (6 bases). The CDR3 length is 16 residues. Trimming shortened V by 1 base and J by 2 bases, and 12 bases separated the two germline ends. CDR1 is LNHDA, CDR2 SQIVND, per germline (reference sequence). The CDR3 sequence: CASSIGTRTGNQPQHF. The CDR3 coding sequence is TGTGCCAGTAGTATAGGCACCAGGACAGGCAATCAGCCCCAGCATTTT.

The rearrangement links TRBV7-9 to TRBJ2-7; no reliable D call. The CDR3 has 15 amino acids. Deletions cut 2 bases from V and 3 bases from J, with 14 bases between. Per germline, CDR1 SEHNR and CDR2 FQNEAQ (reference sequence). The CDR3 loop reads CASSLSPDKDYEQYV. The DNA of the CDR3 is TGTGCCAGCAGCTTAAGTCCCGACAAGGACTACGAGCAGTACGTC.

The chain has TRBV10-3 and TRBJ2-2; D remains ambiguous. CDR3 length: 16 residues. CDR1 ENHRY and CDR2 SYGVKD come from the germline V gene. Trimming left V 4 bases short and J 6 bases short, with 18 bases between. The CDR3 sequence is CAISGQVGLLAGELFF. The DNA of the CDR3 is TGTGCCATCAGTGGCCAGGTTGGCCTTCTTGCCGGGGAGCTGTTTTTT.

The rearrangement links TRBV10-3 to TRBJ2-6; D might be TRBD1 (6 bases). Germline CDR1 ENHRY, CDR2 SYGVKD. V was cut by 11 bases and J by 2 bases, with 10 bases left in between. The CDR3 is made up of 13 amino acids. CDR3 amino acids: CAHREPGANVLTF. The CDR3 DNA is TGTGCCCACAGGGAACCTGGGGCCAACGTCCTGACTTTC.

The V and J genes are TRBV2 and TRBJ2-3; weak D call: TRBD2 (7 bases). This CDR3 has 16 amino acids. The germline V gene encodes CDR1 SNHLY and CDR2 FYNNEI. Trimming took off 1 base at V and 3 bases at J, with 14 bases between the two ends. The chain's CDR3 is CASSEGGGAGTDTQYF. In DNA form, the CDR3 reads TGTGCCAGCAGTGAAGGTGGGGGGGCCGGAACAGATACGCAGTATTTT.

This chain connects TRBV28 to TRBJ2-7; a possible D gene is TRBD2 (6 bases). The CDR3 covers 14 residues. Germline V gene sequence: CDR1 MDHEN, CDR2 SYDVKM. V was clipped by 10 bases and J by 0 bases, with 16 bases between them. The CDR3, as DNA: TGTGCCACCCGATGGGAGGTGAGCTCCTACGAGCAGTACTTC. It codes for CATRWEVSSYEQYF.

This clone came up once. The J gene is TRBJ2-1, the V gene TRBV6-5; tentatively, D is TRBD1 (6 bases). Germline V gene lookup returns CDR1 MNHEY and CDR2 SVGAGI. The V gene lost 7 bases and the J gene lost 9 bases, with 10 bases spanning the gap. This CDR3 spans 11 amino acids. The CDR3 bases are TGTGCCAGCAACCAGGGGTCTGAGCAGTTCTTC. Its translation: CASNQGSEQFF.

This sequence joins TRBV7-2 and TRBJ2-4; 10 bases are a match to TRBD1. This CDR3 has 15 residues. CDR1 and CDR2 from the germline V gene are SGHTA and FQGNSA. Trimming removed 3 bases from V and 5 bases from J; junction bases left unmatched: 4. For the CDR3, the DNA is TGTGCCAGCAGCTTGGACAGGGGGGTTGAAAACATTCAGTACTTC. This sequence encodes CASSLDRGVENIQYF.

The CDR3 DNA sequence: TGTGCCTGGAGTCCCGGACAGGGGCACTACGAGCAGTACTTC. This sequence encodes CAWSPGQGHYEQYF. The J gene is TRBJ2-7, the V gene TRBV30; 9 nucleotides align to TRBD1. CDR1 is GTSNPN, CDR2 SVGIG, per germline (reference sequence). The CDR3 loop spans 14 amino acids. Losses at the gene ends were 2 bases for V and 3 bases for J; bases not matched to a gene: 5.

The chain couples TRBV5-1 to TRBJ2-1, with TRBD1 matching over 8 bases. Germline CDR1 reads SGHRS; CDR2 reads YFSETQ. CDR3 length: 15 residues. After removal of 1 base from V and 3 bases from J, the junction contained 3 bases not matched to a gene. The CDR3 is CASSLWGQDYNEQFF. In DNA form, the CDR3 reads TGCGCCAGCAGCTTGTGGGGACAGGACTACAATGAGCAGTTCTTC.

The gene calls are TRBV4-1 and TRBJ1-6, with TRBD1 matching over 10 bases. The CDR3 length is 14 residues. CDR1 is MGHRA, CDR2 YSYEKL, per germline. Trimming removed 4 bases from V and 10 bases from J; junction bases left unmatched: 4. The CDR3 spells CASSLGTGDSPLHF. In DNA, the CDR3 is TGCGCCAGCAGCCTTGGGACAGGGGACTCACCCCTCCACTTT.

The CDR3 DNA follows: TGCAGTGCTAGTTCGGGTCGTGCTAATTCACCCCTCCACTTT. It codes for CSASSGRANSPLHF. V usage is TRBV20-1 and J usage is TRBJ1-6; D is undetermined. V was pared by 3 bases and J by 6 bases, with 12 bases between. Germline values: CDR1 DFQATT, CDR2 SNEGSKA (reference sequence). The CDR3 runs 14 residues.

The genes are TRBV4-1 and TRBJ1-1, with D uncertain. CDR1 is MGHRA and CDR2 is YSYEKL in the germline V gene. This CDR3 has 15 residues. V lost 0 bases and J lost 4, with 12 bases in between. The CDR3 region has the DNA TGCGCCAGCAGCCAAGAAACCCGCGGGAGCACTGAAGCTTTCTTT. Protein product: CASSQETRGSTEAFF.

In this sample, this clone turned up a few times. This chain uses TRBV19 with TRBJ2-2, with a tentative D call TRBD2 (5 bases). V was clipped by 4 bases and J by 4 bases, with 10 bases between them. This CDR3 is built from 14 residues. The germline gives CDR1 LNHDA, CDR2 SQIVND (reference sequence). DNA for the CDR3: TGTGCCAGTAGTAATCGGGAATCCACCGGGGAGCTGTTTTTT. Protein product: CASSNRESTGELFF.

The V gene is TRBV2, the J gene TRBJ1-4, with TRBD1 matching 7 bases. CDR1 and CDR2 from the germline V gene are SNHLY and FYNNEI. V gave up 4 bases and J gave up 10 bases; unmatched junction bases: 9. The CDR3 is made up of 14 amino acids. The DNA of the CDR3 is TGTGCCAGCAGTGGACAGGGCTCCTCCGGAAAACTGTTTTTT. This translates into CASSGQGSSGKLFF.

This rearrangement joins TRBV15 to TRBJ2-6; possibly TRBD1 for D (5 bases). This CDR3 comprises 20 residues. Germline CDR1 is LNHNV and CDR2 is YYDKDF (reference sequence). The V end was cut by 6 bases, the J end by 0 bases, with 24 bases between. The CDR3 reads CATSIGPQVFPVSGANVLTF. The CDR3 DNA sequence: TGTGCCACCAGTATCGGTCCACAGGTGTTTCCCGTCTCTGGGGCCAACGTCCTGACTTTC.

This rearrangement joins TRBV2 to TRBJ1-4; 9 bases match TRBD1. The J segment lost 7 bases and the V segment lost 6 bases, leaving 9 bases of the junction unmatched. The germline V gene has CDR1 SNHLY and CDR2 FYNNEI. This CDR3 contains 15 residues. The CDR3 reads CASRLQGASVEKLFF. CDR3 nucleotide sequence: TGTGCCAGCAGACTACAGGGGGCCTCGGTTGAAAAACTGTTTTTT.

V and J are TRBV5-4 and TRBJ2-6, with D possibly TRBD1 on 5 matching bases. The CDR3 is made up of 15 amino acids. CDR1 is SGHNT and CDR2 is YYREEE in the germline V gene (reference sequence). Deletions cut 3 bases from V and 4 bases from J, with 11 bases between. The CDR3 spells CASSSTGTGANVLTF. As DNA, the CDR3 is TGTGCCAGCAGCTCAACAGGCACCGGGGCCAACGTCCTGACTTTC.

This sequence joins TRBV28 and TRBJ1-5; D might be TRBD1 (6 bases). Germline V gene lookup returns CDR1 MDHEN and CDR2 SYDVKM. The V end was cut by 7 bases, the J end by 4 bases, with 14 bases between. The CDR3 consists of 14 residues. The CDR3 coding sequence is TGTGCCAGCAACTTGGGACACATAAATCAGCCCCAGCATTTT. This gives the protein CASNLGHINQPQHF.

V gene TRBV11-2 combines with J gene TRBJ1-5; no definite D call. The germline V and J ends were trimmed by 6 bases and 4 bases, with 19 bases remaining between them. The CDR3 totals 16 residues. The germline gives CDR1 SGHAT, CDR2 FQNNGV. The CDR3 DNA sequence: TGTGCCAGCAGTTCTACCCGGGGTGAGGGAAATCAGCCCCAGCATTTT. It codes for CASSSTRGEGNQPQHF. The full variable domain, completed using reference TRBV11-2 and TRBJ1-5, is EAGVAQSPRYKIIEKRQSVAFWCNPISGHATLYWYQQILGQGPKLLIQFQNNGVVDDSQLPKDRFSAERLKGVDSTLKIQPAKLEDSAVYLCASSSTRGEGNQPQHFGDGTRLSIL.